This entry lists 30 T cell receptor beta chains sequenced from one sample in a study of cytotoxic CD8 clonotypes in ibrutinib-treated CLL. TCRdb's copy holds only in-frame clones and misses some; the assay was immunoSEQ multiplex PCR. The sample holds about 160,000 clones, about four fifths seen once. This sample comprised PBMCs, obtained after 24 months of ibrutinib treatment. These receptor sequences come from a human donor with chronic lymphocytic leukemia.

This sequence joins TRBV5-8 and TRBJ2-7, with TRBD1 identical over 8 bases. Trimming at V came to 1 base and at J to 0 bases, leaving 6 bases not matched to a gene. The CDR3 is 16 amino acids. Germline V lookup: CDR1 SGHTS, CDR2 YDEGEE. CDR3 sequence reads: CASSLRTGSLSYEQYF. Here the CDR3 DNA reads TGTGCCAGCAGCTTGAGGACAGGGTCTCTCTCCTACGAGCAGTACTTC. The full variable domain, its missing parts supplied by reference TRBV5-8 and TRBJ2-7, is EAGVTQSPTHLIKTRGQQATLRCSPISGHTSVYWYQQALGLGLQFLLWYDEGEERNRGNFPPRFSGRQFPNYSSELNVNALELEDSALYLCASSLRTGSLSYEQYFGPGTRLTVT.

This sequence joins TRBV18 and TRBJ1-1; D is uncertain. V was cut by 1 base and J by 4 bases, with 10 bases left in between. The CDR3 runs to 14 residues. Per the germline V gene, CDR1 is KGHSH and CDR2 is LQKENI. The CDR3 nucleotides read TGTGCCAGCTCACCACAATACGAGGGCACTGAAGCTTTCTTT. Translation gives CASSPQYEGTEAFF.

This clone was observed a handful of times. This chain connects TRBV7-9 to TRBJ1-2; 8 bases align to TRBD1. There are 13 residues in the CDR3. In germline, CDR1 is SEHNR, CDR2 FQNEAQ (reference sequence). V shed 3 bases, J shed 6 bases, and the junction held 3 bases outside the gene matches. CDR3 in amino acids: CASSLSGQDGYTF. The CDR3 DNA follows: TGTGCCAGCAGCTTGTCGGGACAGGATGGCTACACCTTC.

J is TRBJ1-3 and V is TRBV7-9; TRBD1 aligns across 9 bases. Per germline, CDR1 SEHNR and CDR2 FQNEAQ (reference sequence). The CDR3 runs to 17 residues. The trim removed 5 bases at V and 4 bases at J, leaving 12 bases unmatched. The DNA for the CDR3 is TGTGCCAGCAGCCTCTTACTACAGGGGGCTGGAGGAAACACCATATATTTT. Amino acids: CASSLLLQGAGGNTIYF.

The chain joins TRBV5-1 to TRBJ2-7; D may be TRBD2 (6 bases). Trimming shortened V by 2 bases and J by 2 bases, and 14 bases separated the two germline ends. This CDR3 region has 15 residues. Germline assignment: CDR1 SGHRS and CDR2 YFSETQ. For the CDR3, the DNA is TGCGCCAGCAGCTTTGGCGGACTACCCACCTACGAGCAGTACTTC. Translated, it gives CASSFGGLPTYEQYF.

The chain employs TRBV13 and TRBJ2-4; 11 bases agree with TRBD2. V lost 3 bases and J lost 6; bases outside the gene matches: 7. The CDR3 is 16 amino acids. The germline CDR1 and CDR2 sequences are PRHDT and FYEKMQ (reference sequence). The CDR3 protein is CASSFELAGEGNIQYF. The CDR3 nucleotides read TGTGCCAGCAGCTTTGAACTAGCGGGGGAAGGAAACATTCAGTACTTC.

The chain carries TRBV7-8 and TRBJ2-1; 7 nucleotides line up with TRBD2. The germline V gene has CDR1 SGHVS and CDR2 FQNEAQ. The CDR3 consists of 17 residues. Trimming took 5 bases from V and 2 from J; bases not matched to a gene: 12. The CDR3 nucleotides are TGTGCCAGCAGCCCCTTTGGGCGGGGGAAGACCTACAATGAGCAGTTCTTC. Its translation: CASSPFGRGKTYNEQFF.

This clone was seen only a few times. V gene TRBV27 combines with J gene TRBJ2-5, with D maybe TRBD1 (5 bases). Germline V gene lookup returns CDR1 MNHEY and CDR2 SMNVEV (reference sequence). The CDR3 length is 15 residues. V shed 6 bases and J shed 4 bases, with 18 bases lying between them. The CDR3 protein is CASSLLWGYGETQYF. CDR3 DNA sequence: TGTGCCAGCAGCCTATTGTGGGGCTATGGAGAGACCCAGTACTTC.

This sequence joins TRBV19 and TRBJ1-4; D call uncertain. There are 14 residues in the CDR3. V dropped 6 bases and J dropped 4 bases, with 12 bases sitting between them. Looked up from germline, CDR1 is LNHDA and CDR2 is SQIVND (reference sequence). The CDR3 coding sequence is TGTGCCAGTAGGGACGGACGGATTAATGAAAAACTGTTTTTT. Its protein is CASRDGRINEKLFF.

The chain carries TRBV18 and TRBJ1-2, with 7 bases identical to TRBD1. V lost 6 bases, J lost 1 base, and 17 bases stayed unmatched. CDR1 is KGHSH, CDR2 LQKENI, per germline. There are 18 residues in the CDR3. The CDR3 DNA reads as TGTGCCAGCTCGCCGACGTCTGGGGACAGTCTCCGTAACTATGGCTACACCTTC. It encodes CASSPTSGDSLRNYGYTF.

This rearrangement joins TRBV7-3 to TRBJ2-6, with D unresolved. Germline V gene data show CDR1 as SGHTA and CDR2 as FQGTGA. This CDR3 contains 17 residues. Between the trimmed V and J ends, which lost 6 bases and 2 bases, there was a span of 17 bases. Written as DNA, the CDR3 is TGTGCCAGCAGGACCACCTCGGTAGGCACTGGGGCCAACGTCCTGACTTTC. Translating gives CASRTTSVGTGANVLTF.

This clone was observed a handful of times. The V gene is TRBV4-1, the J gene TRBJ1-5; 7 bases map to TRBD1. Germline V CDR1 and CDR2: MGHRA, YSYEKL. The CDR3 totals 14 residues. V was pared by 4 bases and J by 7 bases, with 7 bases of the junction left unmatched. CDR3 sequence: CASSPPDRAQPQHF. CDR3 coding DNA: TGCGCCAGCAGCCCCCCCGACAGGGCACAGCCCCAGCATTTT.

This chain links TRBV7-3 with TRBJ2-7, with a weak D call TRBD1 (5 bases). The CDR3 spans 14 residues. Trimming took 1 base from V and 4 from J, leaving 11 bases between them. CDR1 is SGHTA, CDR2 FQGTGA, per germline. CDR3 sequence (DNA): TGTGCCAGCAGCTTAATGCAGGGCTCTTACGAGCAGTACTTC. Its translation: CASSLMQGSYEQYF. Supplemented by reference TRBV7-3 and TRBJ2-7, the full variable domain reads GAGVSQTPSNKVTEKGKYVELRCDPISGHTALYWYRQSLGQGPEFLIYFQGTGAADDSGLPNDRFFAVRPEGSVSTLKIQRTERGDSAVYLCASSLMQGSYEQYFGPGTRLTVT.

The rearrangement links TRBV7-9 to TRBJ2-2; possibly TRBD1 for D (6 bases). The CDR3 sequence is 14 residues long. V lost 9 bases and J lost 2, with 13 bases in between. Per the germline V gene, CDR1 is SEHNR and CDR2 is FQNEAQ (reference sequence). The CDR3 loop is CASIRTDNTGELFF. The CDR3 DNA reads TGTGCCAGTATTAGGACAGATAACACCGGGGAGCTGTTTTTT.

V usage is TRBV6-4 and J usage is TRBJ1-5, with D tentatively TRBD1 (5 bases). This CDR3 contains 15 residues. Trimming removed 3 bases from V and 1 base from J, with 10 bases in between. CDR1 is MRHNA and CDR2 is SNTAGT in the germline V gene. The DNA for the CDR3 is TGTGCCAGCAGTGAGTTCTGGGGGAGCAATCAGCCCCAGCATTTT. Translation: CASSEFWGSNQPQHF.

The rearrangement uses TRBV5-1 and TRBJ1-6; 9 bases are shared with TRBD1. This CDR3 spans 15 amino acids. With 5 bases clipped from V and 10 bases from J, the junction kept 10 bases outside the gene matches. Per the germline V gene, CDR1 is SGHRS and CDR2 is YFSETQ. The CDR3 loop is CASRPSGQGGSPLHF. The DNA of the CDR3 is TGCGCCAGCAGACCTTCGGGACAGGGAGGATCACCCCTCCACTTT.

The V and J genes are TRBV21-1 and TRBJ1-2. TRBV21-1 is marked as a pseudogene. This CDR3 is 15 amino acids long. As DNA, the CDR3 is TGTGCCAGCAGCACCGGCGGGACGCAAAACTATGGCTACACCTTC. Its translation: CASSTGGTQNYGYTF.

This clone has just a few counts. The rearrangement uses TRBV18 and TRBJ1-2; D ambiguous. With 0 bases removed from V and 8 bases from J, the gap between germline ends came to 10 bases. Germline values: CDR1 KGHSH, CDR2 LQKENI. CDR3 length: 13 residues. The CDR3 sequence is CASSPPKGGGYTF. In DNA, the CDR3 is TGTGCCAGCTCACCACCGAAGGGAGGCGGCTACACCTTC.

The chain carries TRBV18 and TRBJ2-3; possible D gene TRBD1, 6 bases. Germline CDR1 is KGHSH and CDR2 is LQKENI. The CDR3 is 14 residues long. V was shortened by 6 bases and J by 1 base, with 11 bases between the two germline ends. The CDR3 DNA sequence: TGTGCCAGCTCCCGCAGGGGCGGCACAGATACGCAGTATTTT. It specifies CASSRRGGTDTQYF.

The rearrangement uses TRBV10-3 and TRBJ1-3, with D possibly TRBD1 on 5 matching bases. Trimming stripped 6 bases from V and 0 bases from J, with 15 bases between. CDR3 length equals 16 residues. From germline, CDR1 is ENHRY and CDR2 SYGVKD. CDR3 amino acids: CAIRQSRDFSGNTIYF. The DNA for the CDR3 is TGTGCCATCAGACAATCCCGGGACTTCTCTGGAAACACCATATATTTT.

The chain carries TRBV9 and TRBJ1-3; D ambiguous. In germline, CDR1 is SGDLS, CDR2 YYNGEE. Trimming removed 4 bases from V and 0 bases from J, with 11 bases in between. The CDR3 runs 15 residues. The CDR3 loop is CASSLGGFSGNTIYF. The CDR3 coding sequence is TGTGCCAGCAGCTTAGGAGGTTTCTCTGGAAACACCATATATTTT. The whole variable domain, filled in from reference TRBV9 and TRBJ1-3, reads DSGVTQTPKHLITATGQRVTLRCSPRSGDLSVYWYQQSLDQGLQFLIQYYNGEERAKGNILERFSAQQFPDLHSELNLSSLELGDSALYFCASSLGGFSGNTIYFGEGSWLTVV.

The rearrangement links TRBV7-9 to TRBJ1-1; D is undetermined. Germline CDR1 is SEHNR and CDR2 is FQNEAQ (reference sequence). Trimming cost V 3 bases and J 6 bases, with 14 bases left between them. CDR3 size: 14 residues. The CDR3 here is CASSLDGWMAEAFF. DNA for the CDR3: TGTGCCAGCAGCTTGGACGGATGGATGGCTGAAGCTTTCTTT.

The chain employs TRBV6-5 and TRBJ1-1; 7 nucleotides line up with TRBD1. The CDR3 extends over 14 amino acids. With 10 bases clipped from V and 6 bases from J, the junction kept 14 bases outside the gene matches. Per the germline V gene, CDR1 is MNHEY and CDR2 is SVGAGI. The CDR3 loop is CAIGSTGTVAEAFF. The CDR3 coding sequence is TGTGCCATCGGAAGCACCGGGACAGTTGCTGAAGCTTTCTTT.

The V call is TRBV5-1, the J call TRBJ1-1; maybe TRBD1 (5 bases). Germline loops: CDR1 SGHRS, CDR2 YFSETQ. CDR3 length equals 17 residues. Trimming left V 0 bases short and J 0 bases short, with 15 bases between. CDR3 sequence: CASSLVAGVFLNTEAFF. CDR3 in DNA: TGCGCCAGCAGCTTGGTAGCGGGGGTATTTTTGAACACTGAAGCTTTCTTT.

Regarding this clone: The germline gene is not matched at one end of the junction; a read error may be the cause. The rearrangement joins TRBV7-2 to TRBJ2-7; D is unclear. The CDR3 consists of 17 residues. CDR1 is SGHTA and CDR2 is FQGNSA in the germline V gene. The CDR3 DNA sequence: TGCGCCAGCAGCCAAGATAGGTCACTTACTTTAACCTACGAGCAGTACTTC. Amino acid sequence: CASSQDRSLTLTYEQYF.

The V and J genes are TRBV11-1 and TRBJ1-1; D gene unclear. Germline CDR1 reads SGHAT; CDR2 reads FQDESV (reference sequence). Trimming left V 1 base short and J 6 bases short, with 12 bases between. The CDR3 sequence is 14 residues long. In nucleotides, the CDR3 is TGTGCCAGCAGCTTAGTCCTTGAGGCAGCTGAAGCTTTCTTT. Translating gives CASSLVLEAAEAFF.

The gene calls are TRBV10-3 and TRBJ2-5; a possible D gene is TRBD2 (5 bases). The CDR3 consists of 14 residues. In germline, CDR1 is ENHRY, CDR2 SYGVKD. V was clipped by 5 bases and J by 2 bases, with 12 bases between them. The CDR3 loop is CAISRTPGQETQYF. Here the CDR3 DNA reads TGTGCCATCAGTAGGACTCCGGGGCAAGAGACCCAGTACTTC.

CDR3 nucleotide sequence: TGTGCCAGCAGGACCCCAGGAGGAATCGTCCTTTACGAGCAGTACTTC. Translated, it gives CASRTPGGIVLYEQYF. The J gene is TRBJ2-7, the V gene TRBV28, with TRBD2 as a possible D gene (5 bases). Germline values: CDR1 MDHEN, CDR2 SYDVKM. The CDR3 runs 16 residues. Trimming took 6 bases from V and 4 from J, leaving 22 bases between them. Filled out from reference TRBV28 and TRBJ2-7, the complete variable domain reads DVKVTQSSRYLVKRTGEKVFLECVQDMDHENMFWYRQDPGLGLRLIYFSYDVKMKEKGDIPEGYSVSREKKERFSLILESASTNQTSMYLCASRTPGGIVLYEQYFGPGTRLTVT.

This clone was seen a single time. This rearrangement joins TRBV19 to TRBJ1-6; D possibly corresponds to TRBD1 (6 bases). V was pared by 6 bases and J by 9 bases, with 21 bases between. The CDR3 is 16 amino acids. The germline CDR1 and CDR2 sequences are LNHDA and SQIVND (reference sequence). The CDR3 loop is CASRLAAGHSISPLHF. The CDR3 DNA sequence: TGTGCCAGTAGACTAGCCGCGGGACATTCTATTTCACCCCTCCACTTT.

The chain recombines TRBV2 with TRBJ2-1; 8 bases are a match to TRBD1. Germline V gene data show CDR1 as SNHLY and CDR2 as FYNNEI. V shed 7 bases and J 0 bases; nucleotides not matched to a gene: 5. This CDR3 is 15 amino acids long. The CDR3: CASTWDRFSYNEQFF. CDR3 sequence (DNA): TGTGCCAGCACCTGGGACAGGTTCTCCTACAATGAGCAGTTCTTC.